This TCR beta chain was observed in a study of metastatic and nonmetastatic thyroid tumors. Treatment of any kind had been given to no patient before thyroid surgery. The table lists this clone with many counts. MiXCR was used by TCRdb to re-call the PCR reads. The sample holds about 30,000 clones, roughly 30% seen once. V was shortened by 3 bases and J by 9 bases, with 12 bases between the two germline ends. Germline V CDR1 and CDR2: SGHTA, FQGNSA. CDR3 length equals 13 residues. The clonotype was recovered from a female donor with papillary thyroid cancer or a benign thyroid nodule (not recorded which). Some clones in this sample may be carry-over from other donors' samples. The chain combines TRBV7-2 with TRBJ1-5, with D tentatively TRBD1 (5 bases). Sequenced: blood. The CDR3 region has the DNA TGTGCCAGCAGCTTTAACAGCCAGGGGCCCCAGCATTTT. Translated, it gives CASSFNSQGPQHF.